Presented here are 5 T cell receptor beta chains from one specimen sequenced in a study of T-cell memory formation after mild COVID-19. TCRdb re-called the 5' RACE reads through MiXCR, storing one row per CDR3 protein. Here the sample spans 300,000 to 400,000 distinct CDR3 sequences, under 25% being singletons. What was sequenced was PBMCs or a T cell subset sorted from them (not recorded which). These receptors all come from an adult woman who had mild COVID-19 (a few samples of this study predate the infection). Cell type and time point are not known.

The table lists this clonotype with many counts. The rearrangement uses TRBV7-8 and TRBJ1-6; 7 positions match TRBD1. The CDR3 is 16 residues long. Looked up from germline, CDR1 is SGHVS and CDR2 is FQNEAQ. The V segment lost 5 bases and the J segment 3 bases; nucleotides outside the gene matches: 7. CDR3 region: CASSRDRDLYNSPLHF. In nucleotides, the CDR3 is TGTGCCAGCAGCCGGGACAGAGACCTCTATAATTCACCCCTCCACTTT.

This clonotype was recorded a few times. V gene TRBV24-1 combines with J gene TRBJ1-4; D is perhaps TRBD1 (5 bases). The CDR3 is 13 amino acids. Trimming removed 10 bases at V and 3 bases at J, with 11 bases between. Germline V lookup: CDR1 KGHDR, CDR2 SFDVKD. The CDR3 nucleotides read TGTGCCACTCAACGACAGCCTAATGAAAAACTGTTTTTT. This codes for CATQRQPNEKLFF.

This clonotype appeared a few times. The V and J genes are TRBV6-4 and TRBJ2-1, with 12 bases fitting TRBD2. Germline CDR1 and CDR2: MRHNA and SNTAGT. The CDR3 length is 15 residues. Trimming removed 6 bases from V and 6 bases from J; junction bases left unmatched: 6. CDR3 nucleotide sequence: TGTGCCAGCAGACAACTAGCGGGGGGCCTCAATGAGCAGTTCTTC. Translated, it gives CASRQLAGGLNEQFF.

This chain joins TRBV7-9 and TRBJ2-1, with 7 bases lining up with TRBD2. Per the germline V gene, CDR1 is SEHNR and CDR2 is FQNEAQ (reference sequence). Trimming cost V 5 bases and J 12 bases; bases outside gene matches: 1. The CDR3 covers 10 residues. The CDR3 DNA reads TGTGCCAGCAGCGGGGGGGTGCAGTTCTTC. As protein: CASSGGVQFF.

This clonotype occurred many times. V usage is TRBV12-1 and J usage is TRBJ1-5; whether TRBD1, the table's D call, matches the DNA was not checked. TRBV12-1 is designated a pseudogene. The CDR3 totals 14 residues. In DNA, the CDR3 is TGTGCCAGCAGGAGGACAGGGGGAGGTCAGCCCCAGCATTTT. This translates into CASRRTGGGQPQHF.